This T cell receptor beta chain was recorded in a study of T cell responses to AZD1222 COVID-19 vaccine. About the research overall: It was second doses at about 4 or about 12 weeks that were pooled. Overall study results and limits: All repertoire sampling was performed exclusively after the peak T cell response. Spike-specific TCR breadth and depth both grew after two AZD1222 doses. Clonal diversity was possibly underestimated; the donors were predominantly white British and more often female.

Data came from immunoSEQ multiplex PCR; TCRdb stores just in-frame clones and leaves some out. Of approximately 100,000 clones in the sample, around 90% are singletons; the top ten hold around 4.8%. To note about this clone: The antigen remains unidentified.

The germline gives CDR1 SGHNT, CDR2 YYREEE (reference sequence). The CDR3 runs to 16 residues. V shed 0 bases and J shed 3 bases, with 14 bases lying between them. This clonotype was obtained from an adult in good health. The chain has TRBV5-4 and TRBJ2-3; D gene unclear. The sequences come from peripheral blood, collected on day 0 of AZD1222 vaccination. CDR3 amino acids: CASSLGPSARTDTQYF. Written as DNA, the CDR3 is TGTGCCAGCAGCTTGGGCCCAAGCGCGAGAACAGATACGCAGTATTTT.